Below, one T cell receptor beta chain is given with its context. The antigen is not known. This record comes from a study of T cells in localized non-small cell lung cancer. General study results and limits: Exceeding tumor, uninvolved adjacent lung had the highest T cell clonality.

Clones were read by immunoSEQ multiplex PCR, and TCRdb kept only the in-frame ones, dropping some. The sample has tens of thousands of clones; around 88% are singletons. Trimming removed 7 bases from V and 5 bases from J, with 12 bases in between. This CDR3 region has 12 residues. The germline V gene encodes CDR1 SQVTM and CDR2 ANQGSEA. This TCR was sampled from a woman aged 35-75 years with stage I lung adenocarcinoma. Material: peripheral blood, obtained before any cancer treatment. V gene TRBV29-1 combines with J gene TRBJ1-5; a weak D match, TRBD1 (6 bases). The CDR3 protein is CSGGNRDQPQHF. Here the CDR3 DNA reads TGCAGCGGCGGAAACAGGGATCAGCCCCAGCATTTT.